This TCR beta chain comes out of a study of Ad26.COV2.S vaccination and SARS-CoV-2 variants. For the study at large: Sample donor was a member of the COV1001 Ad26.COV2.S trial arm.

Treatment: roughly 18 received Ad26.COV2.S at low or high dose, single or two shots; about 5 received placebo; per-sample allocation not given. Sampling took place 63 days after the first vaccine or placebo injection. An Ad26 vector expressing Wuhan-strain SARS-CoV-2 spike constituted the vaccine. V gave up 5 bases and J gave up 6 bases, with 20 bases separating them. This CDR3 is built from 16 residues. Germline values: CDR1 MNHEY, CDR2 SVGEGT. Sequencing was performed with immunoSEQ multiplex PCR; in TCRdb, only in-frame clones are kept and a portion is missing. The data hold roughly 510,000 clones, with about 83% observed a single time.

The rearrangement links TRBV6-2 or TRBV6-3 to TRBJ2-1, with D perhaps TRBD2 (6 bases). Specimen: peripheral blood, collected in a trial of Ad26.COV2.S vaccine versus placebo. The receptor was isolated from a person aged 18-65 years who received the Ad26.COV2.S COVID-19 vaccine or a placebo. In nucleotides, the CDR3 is TGTGCCAGCAGTAACCTAAACAGGAGGGCCACCAATGAGCAGTTCTTC. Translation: CASSNLNRRATNEQFF.